This T cell receptor (beta chain) was recovered during a study of T cells in Graves' hyperthyroidism and ophthalmopathy. A lack of ophthalmopathy progression within 18 months defined stable Graves' hyperthyroidism. This CDR3 comprises 16 residues. V dropped 1 base and J dropped 7; count of bases not matched to a gene: 12. The investigators amplified TCR beta CDR3 regions from RNA transcripts. The TCR CDR3 first-round RT-PCR relied on the HTBI primer set. MiXCR was run by TCRdb on the multiplex PCR reads, yielding one entry per CDR3 protein. The sample consists of about 420,000 distinct CDR3 sequences, 15% to 18% of them appearing once. This clonotype showed up many times.

This clonotype originated in a woman aged 18-29 years with Graves' hyperthyroidism. The chain carries TRBV12-3 or TRBV12-4 and TRBJ1-2; the match to TRBD1 covers 7 bases. The sample comprised blood. The CDR3 sequence: CASSLEGQPTSGGYTF. CDR3 bases: TGTGCCAGCAGTTTAGAGGGACAGCCTACTTCAGGTGGCTACACCTTC.